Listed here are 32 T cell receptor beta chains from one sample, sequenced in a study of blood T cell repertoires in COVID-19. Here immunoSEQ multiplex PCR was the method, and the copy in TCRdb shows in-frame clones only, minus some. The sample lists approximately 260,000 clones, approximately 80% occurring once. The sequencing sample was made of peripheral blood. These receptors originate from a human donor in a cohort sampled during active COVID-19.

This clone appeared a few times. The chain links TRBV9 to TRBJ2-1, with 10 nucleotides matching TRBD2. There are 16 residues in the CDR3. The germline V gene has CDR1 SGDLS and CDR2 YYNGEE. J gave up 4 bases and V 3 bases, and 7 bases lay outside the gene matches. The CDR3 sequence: CASSALGAGGYNEQFF. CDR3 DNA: TGTGCCAGCAGCGCTCTGGGAGCGGGAGGGTACAATGAGCAGTTCTTC.

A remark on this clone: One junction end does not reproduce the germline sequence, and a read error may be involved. CDR3 DNA sequence: TGTGCCAGCAGCGCGGAGGACAGGGTCTACGATGAGCAGTTCTTC. Translated: CASSAEDRVYDEQFF. The J gene is TRBJ2-1, the V gene TRBV5-5, with 8 bases lining up with TRBD1. The CDR3 length is 15 residues. Germline-derived CDR1 and CDR2 are SGHKS and YYEKEE (reference sequence).

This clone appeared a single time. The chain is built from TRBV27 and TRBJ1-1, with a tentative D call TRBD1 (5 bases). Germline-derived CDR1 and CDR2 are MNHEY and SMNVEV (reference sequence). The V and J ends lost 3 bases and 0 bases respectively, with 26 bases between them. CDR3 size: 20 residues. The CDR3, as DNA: TGTGCCAGCAGTTTGAAAAGATGGATCGGGGGGTCCGACATGAACACTGAAGCTTTCTTT. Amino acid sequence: CASSLKRWIGGSDMNTEAFF.

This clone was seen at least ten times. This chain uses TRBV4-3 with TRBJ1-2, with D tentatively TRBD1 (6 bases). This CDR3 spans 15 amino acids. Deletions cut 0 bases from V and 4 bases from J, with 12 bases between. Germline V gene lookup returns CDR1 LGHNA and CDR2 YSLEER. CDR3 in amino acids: CASSQDRVGGYGYTF. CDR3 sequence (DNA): TGCGCCAGCAGCCAAGACCGGGTAGGGGGCTATGGCTACACCTTC.

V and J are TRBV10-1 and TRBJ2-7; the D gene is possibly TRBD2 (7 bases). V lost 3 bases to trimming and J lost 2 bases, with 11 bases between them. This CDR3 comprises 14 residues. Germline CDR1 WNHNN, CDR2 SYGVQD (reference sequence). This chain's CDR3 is CASSEGGVTYEQYF. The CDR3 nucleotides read TGCGCCAGCAGTGAAGGGGGGGTCACCTACGAGCAGTACTTC.

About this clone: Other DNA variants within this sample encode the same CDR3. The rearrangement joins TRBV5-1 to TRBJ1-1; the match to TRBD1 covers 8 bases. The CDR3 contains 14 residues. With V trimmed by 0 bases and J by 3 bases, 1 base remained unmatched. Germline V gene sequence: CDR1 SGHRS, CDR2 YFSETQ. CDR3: CASSLGQGYTEAFF. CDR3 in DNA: TGCGCCAGCAGCTTGGGACAGGGGTACACTGAAGCTTTCTTT.

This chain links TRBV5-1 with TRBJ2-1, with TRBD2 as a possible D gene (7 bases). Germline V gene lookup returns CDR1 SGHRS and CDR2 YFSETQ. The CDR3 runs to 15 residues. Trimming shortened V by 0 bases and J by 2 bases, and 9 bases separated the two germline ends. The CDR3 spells CASSLEGGAYNEQFF. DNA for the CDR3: TGCGCCAGCAGCTTGGAAGGGGGGGCCTACAATGAGCAGTTCTTC.

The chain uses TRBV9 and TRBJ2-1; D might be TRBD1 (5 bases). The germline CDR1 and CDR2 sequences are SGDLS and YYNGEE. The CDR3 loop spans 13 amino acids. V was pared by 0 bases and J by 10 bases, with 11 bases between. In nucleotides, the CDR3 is TGTGCCAGCAGCGTAGATGGGCCAGGGGAGCAGTTCTTC. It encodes CASSVDGPGEQFF.

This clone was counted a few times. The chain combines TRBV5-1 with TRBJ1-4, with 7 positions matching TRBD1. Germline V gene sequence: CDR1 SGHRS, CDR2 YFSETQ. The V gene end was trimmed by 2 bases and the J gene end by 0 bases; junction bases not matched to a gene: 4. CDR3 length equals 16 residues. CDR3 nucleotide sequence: TGCGCCAGCAGCTTAGCTACAGGGGCAACTAATGAAAAACTGTTTTTT. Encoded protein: CASSLATGATNEKLFF. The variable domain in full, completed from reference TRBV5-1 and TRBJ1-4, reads KAGVTQTPRYLIKTRGQQVTLSCSPISGHRSVSWYQQTPGQGLQFLFEYFSETQRNKGNFPGRFSGRQFSNSRSEMNVSTLELGDSALYLCASSLATGATNEKLFFGSGTQLSVL.

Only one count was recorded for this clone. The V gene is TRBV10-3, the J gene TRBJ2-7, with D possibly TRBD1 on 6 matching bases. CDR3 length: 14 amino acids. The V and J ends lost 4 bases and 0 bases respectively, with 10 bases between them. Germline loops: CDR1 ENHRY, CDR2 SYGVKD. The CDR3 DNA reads TGTGCCATCAGTGGGGACAAAGGCTCCTACGAGCAGTACTTC. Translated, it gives CAISGDKGSYEQYF.

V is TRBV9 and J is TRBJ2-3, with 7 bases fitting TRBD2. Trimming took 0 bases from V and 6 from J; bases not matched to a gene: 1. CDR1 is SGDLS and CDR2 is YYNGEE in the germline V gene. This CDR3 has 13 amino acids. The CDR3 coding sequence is TGTGCCAGCAGCGTAGACGGGGGGGATACGCAGTATTTT. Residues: CASSVDGGDTQYF. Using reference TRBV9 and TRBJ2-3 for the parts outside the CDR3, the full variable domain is DSGVTQTPKHLITATGQRVTLRCSPRSGDLSVYWYQQSLDQGLQFLIQYYNGEERAKGNILERFSAQQFPDLHSELNLSSLELGDSALYFCASSVDGGDTQYFGPGTRLTVL.

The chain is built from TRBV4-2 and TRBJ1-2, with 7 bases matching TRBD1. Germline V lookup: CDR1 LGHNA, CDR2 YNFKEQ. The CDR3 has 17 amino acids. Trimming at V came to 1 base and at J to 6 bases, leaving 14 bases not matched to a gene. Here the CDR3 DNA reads TGTGCCAGCAGCCAAGCTGACAGGGTAAGGATAGGAGATGGCTACACCTTC. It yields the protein CASSQADRVRIGDGYTF.

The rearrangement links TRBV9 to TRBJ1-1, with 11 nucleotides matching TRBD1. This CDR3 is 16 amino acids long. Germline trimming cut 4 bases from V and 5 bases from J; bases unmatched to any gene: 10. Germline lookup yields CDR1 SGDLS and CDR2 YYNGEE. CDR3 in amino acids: CASSSGQGAFVTEAFF. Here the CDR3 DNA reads TGTGCCAGCAGCTCCGGACAGGGGGCGTTTGTTACTGAAGCTTTCTTT.

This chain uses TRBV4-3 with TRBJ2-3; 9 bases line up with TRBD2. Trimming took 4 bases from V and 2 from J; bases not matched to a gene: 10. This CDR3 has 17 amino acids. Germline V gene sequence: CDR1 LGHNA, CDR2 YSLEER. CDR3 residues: CASSPMAKRGATDTQYF. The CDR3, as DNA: TGCGCCAGCAGCCCAATGGCGAAGCGGGGGGCCACAGATACGCAGTATTTT.

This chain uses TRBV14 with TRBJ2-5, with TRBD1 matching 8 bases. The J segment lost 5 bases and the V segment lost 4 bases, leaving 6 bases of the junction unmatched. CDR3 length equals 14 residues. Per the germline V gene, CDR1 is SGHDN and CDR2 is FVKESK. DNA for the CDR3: TGTGCCAGCAGCCGGACAGGGTCTAGGGAGACCCAGTACTTC. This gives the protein CASSRTGSRETQYF.

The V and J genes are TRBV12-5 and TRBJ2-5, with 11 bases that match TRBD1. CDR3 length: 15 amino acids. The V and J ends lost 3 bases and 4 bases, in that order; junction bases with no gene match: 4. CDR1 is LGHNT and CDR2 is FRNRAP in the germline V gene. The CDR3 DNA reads TGTGCTAGTGGTTTACCGGGACAGGGGGTAGAGACCCAGTACTTC. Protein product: CASGLPGQGVETQYF.

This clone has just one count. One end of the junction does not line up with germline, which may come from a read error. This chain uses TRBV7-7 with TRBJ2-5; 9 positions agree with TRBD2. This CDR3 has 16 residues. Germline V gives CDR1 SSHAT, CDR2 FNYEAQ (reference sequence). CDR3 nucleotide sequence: TGTGCTAGCAGCCGAGGGGCTAGCGGGGCCCAAGAGACCCAGTACTTC. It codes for CASSRGASGAQETQYF.

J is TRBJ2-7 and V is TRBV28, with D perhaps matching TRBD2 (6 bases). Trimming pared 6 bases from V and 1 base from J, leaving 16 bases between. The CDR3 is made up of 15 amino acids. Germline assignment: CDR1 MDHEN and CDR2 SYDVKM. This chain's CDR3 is CASRTRGNPSYEQYF. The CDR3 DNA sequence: TGTGCCAGCAGAACTCGGGGGAATCCGTCCTACGAGCAGTACTTC.

As DNA, the CDR3 is TGTGCCAGCAGTGAAGGGAGGTCGAACACCGGGGAGCTGTTTTTT. Residues: CASSEGRSNTGELFF. J is TRBJ2-2 and V is TRBV2, with a weak D call TRBD2 (5 bases). CDR1 is SNHLY and CDR2 is FYNNEI in the germline V gene. The CDR3 has 15 residues. The germline V and J ends were trimmed by 1 base and 0 bases, with 6 bases remaining between them.

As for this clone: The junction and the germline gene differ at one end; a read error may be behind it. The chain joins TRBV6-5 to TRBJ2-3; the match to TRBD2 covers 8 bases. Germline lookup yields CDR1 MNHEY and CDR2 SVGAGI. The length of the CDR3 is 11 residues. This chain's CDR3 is CAAGGTDTQYF. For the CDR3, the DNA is TGCGCAGCGGGGGGCACAGATACGCAGTATTTT.

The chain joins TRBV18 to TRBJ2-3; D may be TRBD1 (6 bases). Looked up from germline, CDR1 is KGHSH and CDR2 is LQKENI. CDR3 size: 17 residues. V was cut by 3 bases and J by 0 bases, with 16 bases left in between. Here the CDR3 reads CASSPNALGASTDTQYF. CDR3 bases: TGTGCCAGCTCACCTAACGCCCTGGGGGCTAGCACAGATACGCAGTATTTT.

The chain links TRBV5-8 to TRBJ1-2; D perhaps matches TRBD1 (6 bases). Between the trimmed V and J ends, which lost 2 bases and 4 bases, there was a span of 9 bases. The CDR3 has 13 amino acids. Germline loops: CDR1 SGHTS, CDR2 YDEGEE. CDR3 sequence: CASSLNRAYGYTF. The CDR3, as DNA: TGTGCCAGCAGCTTAAACAGGGCCTATGGCTACACCTTC.

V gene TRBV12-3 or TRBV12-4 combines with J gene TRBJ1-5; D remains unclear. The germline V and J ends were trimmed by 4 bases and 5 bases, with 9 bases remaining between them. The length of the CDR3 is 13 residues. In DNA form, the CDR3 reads TGTGCCAGCAGTTACGGGGTTGATCAGCCCCAGCATTTT. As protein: CASSYGVDQPQHF.

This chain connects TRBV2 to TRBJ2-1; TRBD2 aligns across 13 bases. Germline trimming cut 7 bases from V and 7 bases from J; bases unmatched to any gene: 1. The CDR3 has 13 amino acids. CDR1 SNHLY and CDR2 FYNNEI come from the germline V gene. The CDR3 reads CASTTSGRNEQFF. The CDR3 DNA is TGTGCCAGCACGACTAGCGGGAGGAATGAGCAGTTCTTC.

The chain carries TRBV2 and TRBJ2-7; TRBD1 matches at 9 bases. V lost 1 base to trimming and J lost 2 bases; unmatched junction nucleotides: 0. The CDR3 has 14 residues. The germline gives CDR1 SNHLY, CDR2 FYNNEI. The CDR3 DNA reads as TGTGCCAGCAGTGAAGGACAGGGGGCCTACGAGCAGTACTTC. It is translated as CASSEGQGAYEQYF.

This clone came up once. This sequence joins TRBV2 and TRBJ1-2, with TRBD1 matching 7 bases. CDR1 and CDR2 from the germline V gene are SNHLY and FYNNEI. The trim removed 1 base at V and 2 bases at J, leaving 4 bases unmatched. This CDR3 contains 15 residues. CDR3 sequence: CASSEVSGGNYGYTF. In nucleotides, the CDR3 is TGTGCCAGCAGTGAAGTCTCAGGGGGGAACTATGGCTACACCTTC.

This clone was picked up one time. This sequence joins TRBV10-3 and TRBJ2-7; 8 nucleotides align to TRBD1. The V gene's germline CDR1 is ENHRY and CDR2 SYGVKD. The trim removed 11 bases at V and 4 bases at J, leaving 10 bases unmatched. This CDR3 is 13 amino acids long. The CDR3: CAAHNDRGYEQYF. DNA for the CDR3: TGTGCCGCTCATAATGACAGGGGATACGAGCAGTACTTC.

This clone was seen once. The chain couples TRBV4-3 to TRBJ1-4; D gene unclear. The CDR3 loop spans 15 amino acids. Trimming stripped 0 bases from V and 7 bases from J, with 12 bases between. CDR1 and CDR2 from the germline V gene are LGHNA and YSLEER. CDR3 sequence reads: CASSQDHVNFEKLFF. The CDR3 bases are TGCGCCAGCAGCCAAGATCATGTCAACTTTGAAAAACTGTTTTTT.

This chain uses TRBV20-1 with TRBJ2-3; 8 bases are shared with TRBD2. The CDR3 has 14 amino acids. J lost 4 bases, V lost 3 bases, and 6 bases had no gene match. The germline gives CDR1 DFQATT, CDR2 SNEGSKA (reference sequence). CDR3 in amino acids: CSASSGRAPDTQYF. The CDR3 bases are TGCAGTGCTAGTTCCGGGAGGGCCCCAGATACGCAGTATTTT.

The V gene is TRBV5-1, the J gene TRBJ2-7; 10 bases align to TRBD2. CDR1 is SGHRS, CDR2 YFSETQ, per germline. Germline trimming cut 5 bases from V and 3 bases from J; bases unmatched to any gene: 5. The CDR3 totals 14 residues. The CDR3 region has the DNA TGCGCCAGCAGTCGGCTAGCGGGGGTCTACGAGCAGTACTTC. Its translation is CASSRLAGVYEQYF.

The DNA of the CDR3 is TGTGCCAGCAGTCTCGGTCCGGGACAGGGGATTTATGGAAGGAACACTGAAGCTTTCTTT. Translated, it gives CASSLGPGQGIYGRNTEAFF. The chain recombines TRBV28 with TRBJ1-1; 10 positions agree with TRBD1. This CDR3 contains 20 residues. The germline CDR1 and CDR2 sequences are MDHEN and SYDVKM. V shed 5 bases and J 1 base; nucleotides not matched to a gene: 19.

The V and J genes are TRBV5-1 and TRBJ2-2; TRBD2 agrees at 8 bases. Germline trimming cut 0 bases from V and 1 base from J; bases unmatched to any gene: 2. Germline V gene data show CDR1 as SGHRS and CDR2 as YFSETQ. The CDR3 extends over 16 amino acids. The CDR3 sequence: CASSLAGGRNTGELFF. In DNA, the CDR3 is TGCGCCAGCAGCTTGGCGGGAGGGAGGAACACCGGGGAGCTGTTTTTT.